This T cell receptor (beta chain) was captured by sequencing in a study of T-cell reconstitution after alpha-beta-depleted transplantation in children. Germline V lookup: CDR1 ENHRY, CDR2 SYGVKD. CDR3 length: 15 residues. The V gene lost 0 bases and the J gene lost 8 bases, with 16 bases spanning the gap. Researchers prepared the TCRbeta library using unique molecular identifiers, the study reports. TCRdb re-derived calls from the PCR reads in MiXCR, one entry per CDR3 protein. The table has over 400,000 distinct CDR3 sequences, under 15% seen once. The sample in question was PBMCs from the stem cell graft donor, obtained from the stem cell graft. The TCR originated in a human donor who donated a stem cell graft to a child with combined immunodeficiency. The genes are TRBV10-3 and TRBJ1-2, with a weak D call TRBD1 (6 bases). The CDR3 reads CAISESRGEAVGYTF. The DNA for the CDR3 is TGTGCCATCAGTGAGTCGAGGGGGGAGGCCGTCGGCTACACCTTC.